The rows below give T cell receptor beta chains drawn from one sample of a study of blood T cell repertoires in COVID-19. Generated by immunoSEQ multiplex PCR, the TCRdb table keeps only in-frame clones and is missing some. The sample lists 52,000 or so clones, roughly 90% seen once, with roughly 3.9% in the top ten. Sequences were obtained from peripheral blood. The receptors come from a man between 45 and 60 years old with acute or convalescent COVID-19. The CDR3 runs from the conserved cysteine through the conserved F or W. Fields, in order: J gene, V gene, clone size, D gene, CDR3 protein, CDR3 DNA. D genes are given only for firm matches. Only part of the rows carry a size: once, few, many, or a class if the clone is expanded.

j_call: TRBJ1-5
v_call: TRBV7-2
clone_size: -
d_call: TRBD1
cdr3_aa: CASSSGTVSNQPQHF
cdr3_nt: TGTGCCAGCAGCTCTGGGACAGTAAGCAATCAGCCCCAGCATTTT

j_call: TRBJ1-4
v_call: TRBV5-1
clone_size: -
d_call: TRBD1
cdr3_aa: CASSLVPATSTGGEKLFF
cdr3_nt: TGCGCCAGCAGCTTGGTTCCCGCCACCTCGACAGGGGGAGAAAAACTGTTTTTT

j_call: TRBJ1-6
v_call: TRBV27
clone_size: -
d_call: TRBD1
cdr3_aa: CASSLVGDRVNSPLHF
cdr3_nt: TGTGCCAGCAGTCTGGTGGGGGACAGAGTTAATTCACCCCTCCACTTT

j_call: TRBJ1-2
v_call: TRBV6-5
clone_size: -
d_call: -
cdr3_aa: CASRDNSNYGYTF
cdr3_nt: TGTGCCAGCAGGGACAATTCTAACTATGGCTACACCTTC

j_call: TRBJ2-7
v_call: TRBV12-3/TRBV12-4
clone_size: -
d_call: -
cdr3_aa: CATRRTGSYEQYF
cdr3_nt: TGTGCCACCCGACGGACGGGGTCCTACGAGCAGTACTTC

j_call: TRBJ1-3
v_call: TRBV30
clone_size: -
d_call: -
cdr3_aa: CAWSVQASPPIF
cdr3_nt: TGTGCCTGGAGTGTACAGGCGTCGCCCCCCATATTT

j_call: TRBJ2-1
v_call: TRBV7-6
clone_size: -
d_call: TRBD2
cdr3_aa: CASSLMGTSRLNEQFF
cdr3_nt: TGTGCCAGCAGCTTAATGGGGACTAGCCGACTCAATGAGCAGTTCTTC

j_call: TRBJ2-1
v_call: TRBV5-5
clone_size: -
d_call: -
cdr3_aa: CASSSTVSSYGEQFF
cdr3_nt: TGTGCCAGCAGCTCGACAGTCAGCTCTTATGGGGAGCAGTTCTTC

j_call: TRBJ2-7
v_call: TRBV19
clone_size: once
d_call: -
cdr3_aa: CASSAQGSYEQYF
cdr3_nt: TGTGCCAGTAGTGCACAGGGTTCCTACGAGCAGTACTTC

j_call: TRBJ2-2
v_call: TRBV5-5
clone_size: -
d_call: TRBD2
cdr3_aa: CASSYGTSGRNTGELFF
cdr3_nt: TGTGCCAGCAGCTATGGGACTAGCGGGAGGAACACCGGGGAGCTGTTTTTT

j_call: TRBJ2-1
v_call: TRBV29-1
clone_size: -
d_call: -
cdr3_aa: CSVEGWDWRNPEQFF
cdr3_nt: TGCAGCGTTGAAGGGTGGGACTGGCGAAATCCCGAGCAGTTCTTC

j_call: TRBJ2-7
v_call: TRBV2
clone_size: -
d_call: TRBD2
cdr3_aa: CASSELASGGEQYF
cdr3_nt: TGTGCCAGCAGTGAACTTGCTAGCGGCGGCGAGCAGTACTTC

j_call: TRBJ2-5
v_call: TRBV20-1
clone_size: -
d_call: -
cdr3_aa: CSASEGAAQETQYF
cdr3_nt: TGCAGTGCTAGTGAAGGGGCCGCCCAAGAGACCCAGTACTTC

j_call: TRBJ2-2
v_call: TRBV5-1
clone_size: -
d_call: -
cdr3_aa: CASSLVLEGELFF
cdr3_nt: TGCGCCAGCAGCTTGGTCTTAGAAGGGGAGCTGTTTTTT

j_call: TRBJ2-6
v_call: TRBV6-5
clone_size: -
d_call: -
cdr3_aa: CASSYISGANVLTF
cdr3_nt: TGTGCCAGCAGCTATATCTCTGGGGCCAACGTCCTGACTTTC

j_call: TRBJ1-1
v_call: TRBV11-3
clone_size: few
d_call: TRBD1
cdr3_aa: CASSLGTGLNTEAFF
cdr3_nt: TGTGCCAGCAGCTTAGGGACAGGCCTCAACACTGAAGCTTTCTTT

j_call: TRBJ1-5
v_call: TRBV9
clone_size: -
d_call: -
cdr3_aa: CASSVGKGGNQPQHF
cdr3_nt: TGTGCCAGCAGCGTAGGTAAAGGGGGCAATCAGCCCCAGCATTTT

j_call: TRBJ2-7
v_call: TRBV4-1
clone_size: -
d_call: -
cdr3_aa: CASSQRIVQINEQYF
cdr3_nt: TGCGCCAGCAGCCAGAGGATAGTGCAAATCAACGAGCAGTACTTC

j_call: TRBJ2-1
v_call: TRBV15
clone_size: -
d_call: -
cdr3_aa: CATSRKFSGIQDEQFF
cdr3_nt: TGTGCCACCAGCAGGAAATTTAGCGGCATACAAGATGAGCAGTTCTTC

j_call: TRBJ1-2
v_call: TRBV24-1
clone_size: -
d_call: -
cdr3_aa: CATSDLSRANYGYTF
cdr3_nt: TGTGCCACCAGTGATTTATCGCGGGCTAACTATGGCTACACCTTC

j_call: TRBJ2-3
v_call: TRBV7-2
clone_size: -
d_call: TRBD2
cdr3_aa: CASSLLQLAGDTQYF
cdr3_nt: TGTGCCAGCAGCTTACTGCAGCTAGCGGGAGATACGCAGTATTTT

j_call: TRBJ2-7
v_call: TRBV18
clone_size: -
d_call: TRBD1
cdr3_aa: CASSPPTGGEQYF
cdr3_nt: TGTGCCAGCTCACCACCGACAGGGGGCGAGCAGTACTTC

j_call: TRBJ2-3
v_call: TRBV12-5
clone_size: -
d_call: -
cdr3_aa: CASGLVLGIGGNTQYF
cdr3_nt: TGTGCTAGTGGTTTGGTACTAGGCATTGGGGGGAATACGCAGTATTTT

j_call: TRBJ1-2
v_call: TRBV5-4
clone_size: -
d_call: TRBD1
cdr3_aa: CASSSVTGQGYGYTF
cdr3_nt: TGTGCCAGCAGCTCAGTCACGGGACAGGGCTATGGCTACACCTTC

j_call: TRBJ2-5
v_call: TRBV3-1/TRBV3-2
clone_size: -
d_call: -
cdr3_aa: CASSQDPPGGLGQETQYF
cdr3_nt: TGTGCCAGCAGCCAAGACCCTCCTGGCGGACTGGGACAAGAGACCCAGTACTTC

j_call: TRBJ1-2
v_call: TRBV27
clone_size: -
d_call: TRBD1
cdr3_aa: CASSLSRDRGWNYGYTF
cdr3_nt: TGTGCCAGCAGTCTGTCCCGGGACAGGGGTTGGAACTATGGCTACACCTTC

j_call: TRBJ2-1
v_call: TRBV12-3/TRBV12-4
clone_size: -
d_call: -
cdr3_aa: CASSLTSYNEQFF
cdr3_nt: TGTGCCAGCAGTCTCACTAGTTACAATGAGCAGTTCTTC

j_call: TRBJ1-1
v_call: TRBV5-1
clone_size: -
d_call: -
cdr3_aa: CASSFLDRNTEAFF
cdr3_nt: TGCGCCAGCAGCTTTCTGGACAGAAACACTGAAGCTTTCTTT

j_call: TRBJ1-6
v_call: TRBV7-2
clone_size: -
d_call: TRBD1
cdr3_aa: CASSLGDSISPLHF
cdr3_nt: TGTGCCAGCAGCTTAGGGGACAGTATCTCACCCCTCCACTTT

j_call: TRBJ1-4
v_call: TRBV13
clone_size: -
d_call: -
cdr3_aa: CASSLRSGGGEKLFF
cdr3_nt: TGTGCCAGCAGCTTACGCTCCGGGGGAGGTGAAAAACTGTTTTTT

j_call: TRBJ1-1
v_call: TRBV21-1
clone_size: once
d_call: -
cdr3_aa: CASSPGVWDRHTEAFF
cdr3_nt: TGTGCCAGCAGCCCGGGGGTCTGGGACCGGCACACTGAAGCTTTCTTT

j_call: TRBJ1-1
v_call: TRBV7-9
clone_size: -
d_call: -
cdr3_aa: CASSSTAINTEAFF
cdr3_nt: TGTGCCAGCAGCTCGACAGCAATAAACACTGAAGCTTTCTTT

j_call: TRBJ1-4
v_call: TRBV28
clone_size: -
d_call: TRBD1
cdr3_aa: CASSLGGQLEKLFF
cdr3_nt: TGTGCCAGCAGTTTAGGGGGACAGCTAGAAAAACTGTTTTTT

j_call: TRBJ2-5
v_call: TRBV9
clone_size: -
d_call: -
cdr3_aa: CASSVVEASQTQYF
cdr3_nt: TGTGCCAGCAGCGTAGTCGAGGCCAGCCAGACCCAGTACTTC

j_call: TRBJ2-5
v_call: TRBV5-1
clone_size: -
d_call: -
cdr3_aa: CASSLWVRGEETQYF
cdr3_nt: TGCGCCAGCAGCTTGTGGGTCAGGGGTGAAGAGACCCAGTACTTC

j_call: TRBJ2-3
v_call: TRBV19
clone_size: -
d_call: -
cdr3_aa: CASKRGGPDTQYF
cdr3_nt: TGTGCCAGTAAACGGGGTGGGCCAGATACGCAGTATTTT

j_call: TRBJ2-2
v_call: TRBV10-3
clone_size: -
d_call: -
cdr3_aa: CAISEFPLEDTGELFF
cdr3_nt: TGTGCCATCAGTGAGTTTCCCCTAGAGGACACCGGGGAGCTGTTTTTT

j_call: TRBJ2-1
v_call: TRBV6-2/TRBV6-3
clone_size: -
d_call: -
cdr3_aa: CASSYLAKWSSYNEQFF
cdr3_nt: TGTGCCAGCAGCTATCTAGCGAAATGGAGCTCCTACAATGAGCAGTTCTTC